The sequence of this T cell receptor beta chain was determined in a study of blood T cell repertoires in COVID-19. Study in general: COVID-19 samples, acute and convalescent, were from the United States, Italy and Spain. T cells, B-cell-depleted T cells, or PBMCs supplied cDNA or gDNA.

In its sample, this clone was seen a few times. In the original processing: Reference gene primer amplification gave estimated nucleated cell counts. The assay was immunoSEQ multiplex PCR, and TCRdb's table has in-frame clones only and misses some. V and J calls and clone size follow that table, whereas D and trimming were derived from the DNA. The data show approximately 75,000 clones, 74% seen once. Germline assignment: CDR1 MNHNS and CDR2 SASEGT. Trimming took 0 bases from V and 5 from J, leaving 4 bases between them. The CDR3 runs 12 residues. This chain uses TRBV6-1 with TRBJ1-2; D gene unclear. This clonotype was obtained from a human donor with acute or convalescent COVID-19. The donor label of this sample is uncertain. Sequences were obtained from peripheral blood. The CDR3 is CASSEARYGYTF. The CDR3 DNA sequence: TGTGCCAGCAGTGAAGCTCGGTATGGCTACACCTTC.